A selection of T cell receptor beta chains follows, all from one sample in a study of cytomegalovirus exposure and HLA in healthy donors. TCRdb keeps only in-frame clones here, not all; method: immunoSEQ multiplex PCR. Of some 130,000 clones listed, 75% are singletons. Material for sequencing was PBMCs. The receptors here all came from a man younger than 45 in good health and CMV-seronegative. The CDR3 runs from the conserved cysteine through the conserved F or W. The order of the fields is V gene, J gene, CDR3 protein.

V: TRBV19
J: TRBJ2-7
CDR3: CASSDRGHEQYF

V: TRBV27
J: TRBJ1-2
CDR3: CASSLLAGGEYGYTF

V: TRBV5-1
J: TRBJ1-4
CDR3: CASSTSATNEKLFF

V: TRBV27
J: TRBJ2-1
CDR3: CATARVYNEQFF

V: TRBV19
J: TRBJ2-1
CDR3: CASSLEDSLHHEQFF

V: TRBV30
J: TRBJ2-1
CDR3: CAWSGSSGRAHQFF

V: TRBV21-1
J: TRBJ2-5
CDR3: CASSKRPDRGRRETQYF

V: TRBV6-1
J: TRBJ1-2
CDR3: CASSEASPGLGGYTF

V: TRBV6-5
J: TRBJ1-1
CDR3: CASNARSQGVAFF

V: TRBV4-1
J: TRBJ2-7
CDR3: CASSQGVGSSYEQYF

V: TRBV28
J: TRBJ2-3
CDR3: CASSLPISGGYTDTQYF

V: TRBV27
J: TRBJ2-7
CDR3: CASSLPGREQYF

V: TRBV5-1
J: TRBJ2-1
CDR3: CASSLESPRDEQFF

V: TRBV10-3
J: -
CDR3: CAISESSLGEQYF

V: TRBV29-1
J: TRBJ2-5
CDR3: CSVEKGEETQYF

V: TRBV28
J: TRBJ1-3
CDR3: CASIGVGENTIYF

V: TRBV5-6
J: TRBJ2-6
CDR3: CASSPDRGSRSGANGLTF

V: TRBV28
J: TRBJ2-7
CDR3: CASSFPRGVPDF

V: TRBV30
J: TRBJ1-2
CDR3: CAWRTGDLYGYTF

V: TRBV9
J: TRBJ2-7
CDR3: CASSVQGGRSYEQYF

V: TRBV29-1
J: TRBJ2-3
CDR3: CSVAWGVAWGTQYF

V: TRBV18
J: TRBJ2-5
CDR3: CASSRTGGEETQYF

V: TRBV18
J: TRBJ2-1
CDR3: CASSRERSYNEQFF

V: TRBV7-2
J: TRBJ2-5
CDR3: CASSFMTSGAETQYF

V: TRBV5-3
J: TRBJ2-7
CDR3: CARSFWTSGRRGEQYF

V: TRBV6-5
J: TRBJ1-1
CDR3: CASSRAGLYTEAFF

V: TRBV6-6
J: TRBJ2-5
CDR3: CASSYLGTGTETQYF

V: TRBV27
J: TRBJ2-7
CDR3: CASRLLGQTYEQYF

V: TRBV6-1
J: TRBJ1-1
CDR3: CASSEFSPNTEAFF

V: TRBV9
J: TRBJ1-4
CDR3: CASSVENRVGEKLFF

V: TRBV27
J: TRBJ1-2
CDR3: CASSPQPAGVNGYTF

V: TRBV5-1
J: TRBJ2-5
CDR3: CASSPGNGQTETQYF

V: TRBV19
J: TRBJ2-1
CDR3: CASTTLRTAGRNEQFF

V: TRBV19
J: TRBJ2-2
CDR3: CASSDSPNTGELFF

V: TRBV19
J: TRBJ2-4
CDR3: CASSMGLGGAKNIQYF

V: TRBV6-1
J: TRBJ1-5
CDR3: CASSEASFGGQGVLKHF

V: TRBV30
J: TRBJ2-6
CDR3: CAWARGLGGANVLTF

V: TRBV5-4
J: TRBJ2-2
CDR3: CASSWQFGAGTGELFF

V: TRBV5-1
J: TRBJ1-4
CDR3: CASSLTVSTNEKLFF

V: TRBV7-6
J: TRBJ1-2
CDR3: CASSSYGPTGDGYTF

V: TRBV5-1
J: TRBJ2-3
CDR3: CASSSGLALLADTQYF

V: TRBV2
J: TRBJ2-7
CDR3: CASSDGGRGYEQYF

V: TRBV19
J: TRBJ1-2
CDR3: CATVSGRGYTF

V: TRBV28
J: TRBJ2-7
CDR3: CASTTRAFSHEQYF

V: TRBV7-3
J: TRBJ2-5
CDR3: CASSLGLRGEETQYF

V: TRBV5-1
J: TRBJ2-3
CDR3: CASTSPRLAGYTDTQYF

V: TRBV28
J: TRBJ1-5
CDR3: CASKHSQYRDTQPQHF

V: TRBV16
J: TRBJ2-7
CDR3: CASTRGGDGRSYEQYF

V: TRBV5-6
J: TRBJ1-1
CDR3: CASSDTGKAATEAFF

V: TRBV28
J: TRBJ2-7
CDR3: CATEGAVYEQYF

V: TRBV19
J: TRBJ1-5
CDR3: CASSMAGATQPQHF